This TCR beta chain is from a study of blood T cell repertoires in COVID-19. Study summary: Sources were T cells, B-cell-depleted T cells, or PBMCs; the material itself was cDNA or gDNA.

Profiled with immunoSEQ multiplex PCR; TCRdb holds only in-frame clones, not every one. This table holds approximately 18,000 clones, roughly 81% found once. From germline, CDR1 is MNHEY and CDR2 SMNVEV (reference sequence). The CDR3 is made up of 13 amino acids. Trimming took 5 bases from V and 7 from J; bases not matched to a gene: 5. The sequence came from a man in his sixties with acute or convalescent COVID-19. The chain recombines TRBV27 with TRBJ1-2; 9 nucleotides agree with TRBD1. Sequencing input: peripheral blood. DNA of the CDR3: TGTGCCAGCAGTACAGGGGGCGCGGGTGGCTACACCTTC. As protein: CASSTGGAGGYTF.